One and the same sample provided the 4 T cell receptor beta chains below, sequenced in a study of Ad26.COV2.S vaccination and SARS-CoV-2 variants. This sample's treatment: some 20 received Ad26.COV2.S at low or high dose, single or two shots; roughly five received placebo; per-sample allocation not given. Day 63 following the first vaccine or placebo injection was when the samples were taken. Some clones are missing from TCRdb's copy, which holds only in-frame ones; the method was immunoSEQ multiplex PCR. The profile covers about 380,000 clones, with roughly 80% appearing a single time and about 7.4% taken by the ten largest. The source was peripheral blood, collected in a trial of Ad26.COV2.S vaccine versus placebo. The receptors here all came from a person between 18 and 65 years old who received the Ad26.COV2.S COVID-19 vaccine or a placebo.

V is TRBV2 and J is TRBJ1-1; 7 bases map to TRBD1. CDR3 length: 14 residues. Germline V gene data show CDR1 as SNHLY and CDR2 as FYNNEI. The V gene end was trimmed by 9 bases and the J gene end by 4 bases; junction bases not matched to a gene: 11. The CDR3 is CASYRQGLGTEAFF. CDR3 coding DNA: TGTGCCAGTTACAGACAGGGTTTGGGCACTGAAGCTTTCTTT.

The chain carries TRBV5-4 and TRBJ1-1; 8 bases line up with TRBD1. The germline gives CDR1 SGHNT, CDR2 YYREEE (reference sequence). V was clipped by 4 bases and J by 3 bases; unmatched bases: 8. This CDR3 comprises 15 residues. The CDR3 coding sequence is TGTGCCAGCAGCCCCTCAGGGGGCCGGGACACTGAAGCTTTCTTT. The encoded protein is CASSPSGGRDTEAFF.

The J gene is TRBJ2-5, the V gene TRBV6-6, with unresolved D. Per the germline V gene, CDR1 is MNHNY and CDR2 is SVGAGI (reference sequence). Deletions cut 6 bases from V and 5 bases from J, with 10 bases between. The length of the CDR3 is 12 residues. The CDR3 spells CASSATWETQYF. CDR3 DNA sequence: TGTGCCAGCAGCGCTACTTGGGAGACCCAGTACTTC.

The chain recombines TRBV11-2 with TRBJ2-1, with 12 bases lining up with TRBD2. CDR1 SGHAT and CDR2 FQNNGV come from the germline V gene. Losses at the gene ends were 5 bases for V and 2 bases for J; bases not matched to a gene: 4. This CDR3 contains 16 residues. DNA for the CDR3: TGTGCCAGCAGCCCTAGACTAGCGGGGGCCTACAATGAGCAGTTCTTC. Translating it yields CASSPRLAGAYNEQFF.